This TCR beta chain was captured by sequencing in a study of post-analysis software for immune sequencing data. Study details: Secondary progressive, relapsing-remitting and progressive-relapsing multiple sclerosis were among the included disease courses.

This clonotype was found a few times. The antigen is unknown. TCR beta cDNA libraries had unique molecular identifiers. Roughly 510,000 cDNA molecules were recovered from an input of about 0.9 to 10 million T cells. In TCRdb, the PCR reads were re-called with MiXCR into one record per CDR3 protein. This repertoire shows around 710,000 distinct CDR3 sequences, about 43% found once; its top ten account for 4.9%. Study results and caveats: Among 5 or 6 TRBV segments more frequent in patients than controls were TRBV5-6, TRBV5-1 and TRBV20-1. Samples from a shared batch, those prepared together, strongly co-clustered by F measure. Compared with controls, patients showed significantly lower normalized Chao1 diversity.

Germline V gene lookup returns CDR1 DFQATT and CDR2 SNEGSKA (reference sequence). V lost 6 bases and J 0 bases, leaving 33 bases between the germline ends. This CDR3 spans 21 amino acids. The TCR was taken from a girl between 10 and 17 years old with multiple sclerosis. Sample: blood. The chain uses TRBV20-1 and TRBJ2-1, with D perhaps TRBD2 (6 bases). CDR3 bases: TGCAGTGCCGACAAACCGAGGAGGGTAGCGGAAGACCCCAGCTCCTACAATGAGCAGTTCTTC. Protein sequence: CSADKPRRVAEDPSSYNEQFF.